Below, 4 T cell receptor beta chains from the same sample are listed, as sequenced in a study of identical twins. TCRdb recomputed calls from the 5' RACE reads with MiXCR, one row per CDR3 protein. The sample holds more than 250,000 distinct CDR3 sequences, less than 9% seen once. This same sample was also taken into another study, of yellow fever vaccine responses in identical twins.

The sample comprised memory (CD45RO+) T cells sorted from blood. These receptors were taken from a woman aged 18-29 years in good health.

This clonotype was seen repeatedly, ten times or more. The J gene is TRBJ2-1, the V gene TRBV7-8, with D perhaps matching TRBD1 (6 bases). CDR3 size: 16 residues. Trimming pared 7 bases from V and 7 bases from J, leaving 23 bases between. Germline values: CDR1 SGHVS, CDR2 FQNEAQ. The chain's CDR3 is CASIQGAGEVRNEQFF. The CDR3 nucleotides are TGTGCCAGCATCCAAGGGGCAGGGGAAGTAAGAAATGAGCAGTTCTTC.

Many counts were recorded for this clonotype. The chain employs TRBV10-3 and TRBJ1-6; D gene ambiguous. Deletions cut 9 bases from V and 8 bases from J, with 14 bases between. The CDR3 has 13 residues. Germline CDR1 reads ENHRY; CDR2 reads SYGVKD. DNA of the CDR3: TGTGCCATAAACATGAAGGAGCATTCACCCCTCCACTTT. Translated, it gives CAINMKEHSPLHF.

This clonotype was seen many times. V gene TRBV20-1 combines with J gene TRBJ2-1, with TRBD2 matching over 11 bases. Trimming cost V 3 bases and J 3 bases; bases outside gene matches: 4. There are 15 residues in the CDR3. Germline assignment: CDR1 DFQATT and CDR2 SNEGSKA (reference sequence). In DNA, the CDR3 is TGCAGTGCTAGTGACGGGACTAGCGGCTACAATGAGCAGTTCTTC. It encodes CSASDGTSGYNEQFF.

The sample holds a few counts of this clonotype. The CDR3 reads CASSPPGPLAGKRNEQFF. The CDR3 DNA reads as TGTGCCAGCAGCCCACCCGGTCCACTAGCGGGAAAACGGAATGAGCAGTTCTTC. The chain links TRBV11-2 to TRBJ2-1, with 10 nucleotides matching TRBD2. The CDR3 length is 18 residues. Germline CDR1 and CDR2: SGHAT and FQNNGV. The V gene end was trimmed by 5 bases and the J gene end by 7 bases; junction bases not matched to a gene: 17.